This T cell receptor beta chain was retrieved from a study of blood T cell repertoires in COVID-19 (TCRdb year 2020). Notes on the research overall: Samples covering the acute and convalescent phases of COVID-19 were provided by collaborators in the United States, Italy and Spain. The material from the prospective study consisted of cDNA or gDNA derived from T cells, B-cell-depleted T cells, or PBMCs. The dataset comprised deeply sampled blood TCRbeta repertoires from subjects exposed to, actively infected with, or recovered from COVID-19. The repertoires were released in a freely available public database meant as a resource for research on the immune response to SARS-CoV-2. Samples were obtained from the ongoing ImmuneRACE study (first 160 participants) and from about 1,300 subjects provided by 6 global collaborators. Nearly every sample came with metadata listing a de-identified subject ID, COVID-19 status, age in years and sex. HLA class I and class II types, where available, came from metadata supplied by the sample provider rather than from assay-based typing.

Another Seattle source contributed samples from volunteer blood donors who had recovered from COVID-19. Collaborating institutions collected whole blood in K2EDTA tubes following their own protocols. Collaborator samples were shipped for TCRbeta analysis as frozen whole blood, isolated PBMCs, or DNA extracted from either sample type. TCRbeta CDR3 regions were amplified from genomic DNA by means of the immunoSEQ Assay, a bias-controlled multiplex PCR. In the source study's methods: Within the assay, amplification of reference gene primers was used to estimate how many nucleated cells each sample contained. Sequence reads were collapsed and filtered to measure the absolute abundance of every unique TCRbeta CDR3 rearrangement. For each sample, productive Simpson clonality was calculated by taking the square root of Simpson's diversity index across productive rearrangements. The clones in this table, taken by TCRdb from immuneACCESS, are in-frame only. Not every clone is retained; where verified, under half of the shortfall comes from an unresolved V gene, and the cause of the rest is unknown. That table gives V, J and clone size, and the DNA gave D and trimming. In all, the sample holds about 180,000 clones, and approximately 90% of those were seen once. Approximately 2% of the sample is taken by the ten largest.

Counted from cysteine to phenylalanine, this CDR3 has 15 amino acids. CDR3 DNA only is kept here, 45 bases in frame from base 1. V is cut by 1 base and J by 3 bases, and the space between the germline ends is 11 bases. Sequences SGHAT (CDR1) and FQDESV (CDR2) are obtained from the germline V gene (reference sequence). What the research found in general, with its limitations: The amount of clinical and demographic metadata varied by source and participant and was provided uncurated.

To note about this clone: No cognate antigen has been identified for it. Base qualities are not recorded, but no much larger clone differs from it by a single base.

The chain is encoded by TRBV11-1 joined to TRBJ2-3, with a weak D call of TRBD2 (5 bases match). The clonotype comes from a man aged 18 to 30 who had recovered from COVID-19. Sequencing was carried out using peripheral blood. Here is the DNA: TGTGCCAGCAGCTTAGGCCCGCCGGGAACAGATACGCAGTATTTT. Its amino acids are CASSLGPPGTDTQYF.